This TCR beta chain was identified in a study of CD8+ T cells in alopecia areata. Findings and limits, study-wide: TCR sharing across patients was less clear than in mice, possibly HLA-related.

Germline CDR1 reads SGHDN; CDR2 reads FVKESK. V was clipped by 2 bases and J by 4 bases, with 14 bases between them. The CDR3 spans 15 residues. A remark on this clone: Its antigen remains unknown.

RNA extraction and reverse transcription yielded cDNA as sequencing template. Clones were read by immunoSEQ multiplex PCR, and TCRdb kept only the in-frame ones, dropping some. The sample consists of 160,000 or so clones, more than 45% of them appearing once. Researchers gathered lesional scalp punch biopsies and peripheral blood from patients with alopecia areata. The chain links TRBV14 to TRBJ1-1; D is uncertain. Sequenced material: CD8+ T cells sorted from blood, taken at week 0. This TCR was sampled from a human donor with alopecia areata. The CDR3 spells CASSQSHGLTTEAFF. In DNA, the CDR3 is TGTGCCAGCAGCCAATCCCACGGGTTGACCACTGAAGCTTTCTTT.